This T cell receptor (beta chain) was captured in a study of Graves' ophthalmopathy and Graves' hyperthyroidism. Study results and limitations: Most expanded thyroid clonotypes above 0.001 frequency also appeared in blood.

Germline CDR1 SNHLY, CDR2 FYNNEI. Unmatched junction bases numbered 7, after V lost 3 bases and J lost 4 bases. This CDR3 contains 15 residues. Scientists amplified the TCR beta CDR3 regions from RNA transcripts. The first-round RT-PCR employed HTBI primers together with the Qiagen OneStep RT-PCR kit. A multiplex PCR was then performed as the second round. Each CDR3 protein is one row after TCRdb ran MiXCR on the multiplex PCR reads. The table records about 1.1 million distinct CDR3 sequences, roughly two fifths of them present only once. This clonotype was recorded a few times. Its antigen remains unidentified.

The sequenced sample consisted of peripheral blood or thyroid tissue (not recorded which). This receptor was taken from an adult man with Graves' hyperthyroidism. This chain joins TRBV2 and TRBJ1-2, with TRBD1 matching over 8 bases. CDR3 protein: CASSDLRGLGYGYTF. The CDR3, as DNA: TGTGCCAGCAGTGACCTCAGGGGGCTAGGCTATGGCTACACCTTC.